This TCR beta chain was profiled in a study of cytomegalovirus exposure and HLA in healthy donors. Here immunoSEQ multiplex PCR was the method, and the copy in TCRdb shows in-frame clones only, minus some. The table has about 120,000 clones, around 85% seen once. The receptor was isolated from a woman between 25 and 40 years old in good health and CMV-seronegative. Material: PBMCs.

CDR3: CASRPGQVTYEQYF. Here the CDR3 DNA reads TGTGCCAGCAGACCGGGACAGGTCACCTACGAGCAGTACTTC. This rearrangement joins TRBV27 to TRBJ2-7; 8 positions match TRBD1. There are 14 residues in the CDR3. CDR1 is MNHEY and CDR2 is SMNVEV in the germline V gene (reference sequence). With V trimmed by 6 bases and J by 2 bases, 6 bases remained unmatched.